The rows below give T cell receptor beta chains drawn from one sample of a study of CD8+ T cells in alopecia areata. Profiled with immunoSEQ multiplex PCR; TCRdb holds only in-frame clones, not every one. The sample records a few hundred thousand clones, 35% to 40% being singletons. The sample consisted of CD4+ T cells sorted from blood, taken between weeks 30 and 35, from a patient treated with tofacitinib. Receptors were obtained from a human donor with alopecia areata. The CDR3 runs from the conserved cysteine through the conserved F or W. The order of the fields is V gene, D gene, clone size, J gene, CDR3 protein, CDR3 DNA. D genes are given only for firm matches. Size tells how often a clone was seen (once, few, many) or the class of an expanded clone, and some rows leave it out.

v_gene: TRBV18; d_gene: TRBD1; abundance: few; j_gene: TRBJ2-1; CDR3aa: CASSLSGTGAGNEQFF; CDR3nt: TGTGCCAGCTCACTTTCGGGGACAGGGGCTGGAAATGAGCAGTTCTTC
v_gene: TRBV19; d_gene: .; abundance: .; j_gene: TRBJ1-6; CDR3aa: CASTERSSYNSPLHF; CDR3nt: TGTGCCAGTACCGAAAGGAGCTCCTATAATTCACCCCTCCACTTT
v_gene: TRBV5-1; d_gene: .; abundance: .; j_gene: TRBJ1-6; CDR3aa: CASSLAGSQGSPLHF; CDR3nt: TGCGCCAGCAGCTTGGCCGGGAGCCAAGGGTCACCCCTCCACTTT
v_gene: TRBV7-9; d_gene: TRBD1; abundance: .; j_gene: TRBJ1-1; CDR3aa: CASSSTGARNTEAFF; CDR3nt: TGTGCCAGCAGCTCGACAGGGGCCCGGAACACTGAAGCTTTCTTT
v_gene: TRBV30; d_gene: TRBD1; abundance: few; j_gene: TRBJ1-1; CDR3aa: CAWQTGGYTEAFF; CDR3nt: TGTGCCTGGCAGACAGGGGGTTACACTGAAGCTTTCTTT
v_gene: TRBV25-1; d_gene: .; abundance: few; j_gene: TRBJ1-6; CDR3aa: CASSESRVSPLHF; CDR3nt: TGTGCCAGCAGCGAATCCAGGGTCTCACCCCTCCACTTT
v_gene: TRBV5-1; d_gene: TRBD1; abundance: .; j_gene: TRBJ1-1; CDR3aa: CASSLAVRGRDPRSMNTEAFF; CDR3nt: TGCGCCAGCAGCTTGGCCGTCAGGGGGCGAGACCCGCGCTCAATGAACACTGAAGCTTTCTTT
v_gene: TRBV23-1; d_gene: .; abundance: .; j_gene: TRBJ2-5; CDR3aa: CASSQSRAGGETQYF; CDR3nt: TGCGCCAGCAGTCAATCGAGGGCAGGGGGGGAGACCCAGTACTTC
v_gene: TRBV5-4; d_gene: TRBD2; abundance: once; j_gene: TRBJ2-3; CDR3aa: CASSFGGGASDTQYF; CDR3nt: TGTGCCAGCAGCTTTGGCGGGGGGGCCTCAGATACGCAGTATTTT
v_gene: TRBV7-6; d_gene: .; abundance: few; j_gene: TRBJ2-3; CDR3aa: CASSLAQASTDTQYF; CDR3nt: TGTGCCAGCAGCTTAGCACAGGCTAGCACAGATACGCAGTATTTT
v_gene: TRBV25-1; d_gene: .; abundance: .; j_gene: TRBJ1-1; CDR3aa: CASREGTYTEAFF; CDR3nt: TGTGCCAGCAGGGAAGGGACATACACTGAAGCTTTCTTT
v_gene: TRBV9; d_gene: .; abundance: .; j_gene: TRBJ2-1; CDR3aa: CASSHPYGRSEYNEQFF; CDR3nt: TGTGCCAGCAGCCACCCCTACGGGCGGAGCGAGTACAATGAGCAGTTCTTC
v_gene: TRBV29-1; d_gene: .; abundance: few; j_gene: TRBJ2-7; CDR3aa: CSVEGRQNSYEQYF; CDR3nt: TGCAGCGTTGAAGGCAGGCAAAACTCCTACGAGCAGTACTTC
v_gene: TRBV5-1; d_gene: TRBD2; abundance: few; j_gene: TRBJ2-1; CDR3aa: CASSLLGTSGSNEQFF; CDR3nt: TGCGCCAGCAGCTTGCTGGGGACTAGCGGGAGCAATGAGCAGTTCTTC
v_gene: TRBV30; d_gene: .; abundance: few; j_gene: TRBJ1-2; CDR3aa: CAWRSNHVYTF; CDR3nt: TGTGCCTGGAGATCAAACCACGTCTACACCTTC
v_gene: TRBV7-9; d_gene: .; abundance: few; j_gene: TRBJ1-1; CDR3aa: CASSVPGFTEAFF; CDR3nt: TGTGCCAGCAGCGTCCCAGGGTTCACTGAAGCTTTCTTT
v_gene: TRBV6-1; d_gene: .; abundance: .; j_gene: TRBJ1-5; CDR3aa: CASSEQNQPQHF; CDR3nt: TGTGCCAGCAGTGAACAAAATCAGCCCCAGCATTTT
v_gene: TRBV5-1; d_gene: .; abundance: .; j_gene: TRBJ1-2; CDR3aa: CASSLVGATYGYTF; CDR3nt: TGCGCCAGCAGCTTGGTAGGGGCGACCTATGGCTACACCTTC
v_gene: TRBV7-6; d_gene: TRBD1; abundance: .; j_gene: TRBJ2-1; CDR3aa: CASSEGGYRFF; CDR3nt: TGTGCCAGCAGCGAAGGGGGCTATAGGTTCTTC
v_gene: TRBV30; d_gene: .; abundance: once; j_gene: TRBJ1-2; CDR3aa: CAWSVRFQVYGYTF; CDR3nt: TGTGCCTGGAGTGTACGGTTCCAGGTCTATGGCTACACCTTC
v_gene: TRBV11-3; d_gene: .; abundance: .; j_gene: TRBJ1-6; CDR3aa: CASSFSPADPLHF; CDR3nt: TGTGCCAGCAGCTTTAGCCCGGCCGACCCCCTCCACTTT
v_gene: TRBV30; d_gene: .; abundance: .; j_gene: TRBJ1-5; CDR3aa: CAWAPGGNQPQHF; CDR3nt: TGTGCCTGGGCTCCAGGAGGCAATCAGCCCCAGCATTTT
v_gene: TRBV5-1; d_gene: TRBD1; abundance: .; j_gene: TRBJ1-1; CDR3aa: CASSLRTGGNTEAFF; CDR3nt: TGCGCCAGCAGCTTAAGGACAGGGGGGAACACTGAAGCTTTCTTT
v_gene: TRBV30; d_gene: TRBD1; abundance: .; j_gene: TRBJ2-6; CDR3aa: CAWTRTGVDSGANVLTF; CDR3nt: TGTGCCTGGACTAGGACAGGGGTGGACTCTGGGGCCAACGTCCTGACTTTC
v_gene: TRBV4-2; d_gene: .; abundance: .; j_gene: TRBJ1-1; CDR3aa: CASSGVQGMNTEAFF; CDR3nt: TGTGCCAGCAGCGGCGTGCAGGGCATGAACACTGAAGCTTTCTTT
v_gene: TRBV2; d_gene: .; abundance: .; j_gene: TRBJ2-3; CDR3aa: CASSDQGRLSTDTQYF; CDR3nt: TGTGCCAGCAGTGACCAAGGACGGCTTAGCACAGATACGCAGTATTTT
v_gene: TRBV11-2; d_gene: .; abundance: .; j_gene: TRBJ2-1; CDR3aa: CASSLDRLKREQFF; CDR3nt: TGTGCCAGCAGCTTAGATCGGCTCAAAAGGGAGCAGTTCTTC
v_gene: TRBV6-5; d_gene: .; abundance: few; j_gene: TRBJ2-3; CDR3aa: CASSYSAARTDTQYF; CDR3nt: TGTGCCAGCAGTTACTCGGCGGCACGCACAGATACGCAGTATTTT
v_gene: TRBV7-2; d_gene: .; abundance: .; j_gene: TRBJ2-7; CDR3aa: CASSLSTTYEQYF; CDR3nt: TGTGCCAGCAGCTTATCCACGACCTACGAGCAGTACTTC
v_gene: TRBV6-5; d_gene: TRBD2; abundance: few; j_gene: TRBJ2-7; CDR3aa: CASSRTSGSPGGQYF; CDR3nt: TGTGCCAGCAGTCGGACTAGCGGGAGCCCCGGGGGGCAGTACTTC
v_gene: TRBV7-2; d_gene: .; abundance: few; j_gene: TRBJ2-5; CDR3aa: CASSRVVSWETQYF; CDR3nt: TGTGCCAGCAGCCGCGTAGTGTCGTGGGAGACCCAGTACTTC
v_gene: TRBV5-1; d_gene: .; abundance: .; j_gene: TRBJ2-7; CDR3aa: CASSLDPGRPYEQYF; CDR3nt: TGCGCCAGCAGCTTGGATCCGGGGAGGCCCTACGAGCAGTACTTC
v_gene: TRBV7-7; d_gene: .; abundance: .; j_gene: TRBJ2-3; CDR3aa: CASSPDSTFGDTQYF; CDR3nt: TGTGCCAGCAGCCCCGACTCGACCTTTGGAGATACGCAGTATTTT
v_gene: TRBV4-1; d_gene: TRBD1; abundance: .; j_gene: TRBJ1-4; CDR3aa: CASSRGTVLGNEKLFF; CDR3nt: TGCGCCAGCAGCCGTGGGACAGTCCTAGGCAATGAAAAACTGTTTTTT
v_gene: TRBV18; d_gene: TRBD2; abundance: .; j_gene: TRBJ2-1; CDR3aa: CASSLGLAGLGEQFF; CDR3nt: TGTGCCAGCTCCCTGGGACTAGCGGGGCTCGGTGAGCAGTTCTTC
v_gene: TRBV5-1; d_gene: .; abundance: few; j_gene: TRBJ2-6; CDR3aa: CASSLVPQTNRANVLTF; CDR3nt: TGCGCCAGCAGCTTGGTTCCGCAGACCAATAGGGCCAACGTCCTGACTTTC